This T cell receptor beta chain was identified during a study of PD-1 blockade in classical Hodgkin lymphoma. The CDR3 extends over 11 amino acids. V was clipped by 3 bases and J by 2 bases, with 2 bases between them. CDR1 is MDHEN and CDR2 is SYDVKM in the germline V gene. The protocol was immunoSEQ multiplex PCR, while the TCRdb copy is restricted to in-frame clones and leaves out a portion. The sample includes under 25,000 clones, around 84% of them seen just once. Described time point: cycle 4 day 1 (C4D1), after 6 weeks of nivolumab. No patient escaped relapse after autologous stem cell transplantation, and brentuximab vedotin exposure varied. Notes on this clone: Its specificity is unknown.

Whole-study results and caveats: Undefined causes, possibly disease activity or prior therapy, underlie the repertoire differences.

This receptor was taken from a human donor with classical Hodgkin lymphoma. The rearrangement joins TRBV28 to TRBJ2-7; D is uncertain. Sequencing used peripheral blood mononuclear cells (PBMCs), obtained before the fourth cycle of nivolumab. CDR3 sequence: CASSFAYEQYF. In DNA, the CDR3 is TGTGCCAGCAGTTTTGCCTACGAGCAGTACTTC.